This T cell receptor (beta chain) was sequenced for a study of blood T cell repertoires in COVID-19. The repertoire was sequenced with immunoSEQ multiplex PCR; TCRdb's copy has only in-frame clones and lacks some. This table holds 150,000 or so clones, approximately 82% found once. The CDR3 runs to 15 residues. V was shortened by 6 bases and J by 0 bases, with 11 bases between the two germline ends. CDR1 SGHTA and CDR2 FQGNSA come from the germline V gene. This clone was recorded a few times. The rearrangement uses TRBV7-2 and TRBJ1-4; perhaps TRBD1 as D (5 bases). Sequencing input: peripheral blood. The source is a human donor in a cohort sampled during active COVID-19. DNA for the CDR3: TGTGCCAGCAGGCTGGGGGGGGCAACTAATGAAAAACTGTTTTTT. Translation gives CASRLGGATNEKLFF.